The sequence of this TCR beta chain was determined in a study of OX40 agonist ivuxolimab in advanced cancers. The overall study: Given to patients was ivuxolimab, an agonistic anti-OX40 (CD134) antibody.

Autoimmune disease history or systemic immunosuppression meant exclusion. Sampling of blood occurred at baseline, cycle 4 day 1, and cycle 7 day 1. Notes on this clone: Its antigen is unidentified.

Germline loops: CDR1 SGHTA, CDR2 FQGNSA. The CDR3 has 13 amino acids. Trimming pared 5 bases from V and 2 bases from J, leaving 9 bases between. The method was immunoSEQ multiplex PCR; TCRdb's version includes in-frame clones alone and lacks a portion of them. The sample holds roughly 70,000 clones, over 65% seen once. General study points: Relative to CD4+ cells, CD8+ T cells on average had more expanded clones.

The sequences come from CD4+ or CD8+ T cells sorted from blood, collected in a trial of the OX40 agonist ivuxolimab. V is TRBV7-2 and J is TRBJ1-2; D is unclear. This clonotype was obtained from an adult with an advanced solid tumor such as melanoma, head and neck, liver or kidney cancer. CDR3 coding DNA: TGTGCCAGCAGCATCGACCAGAACTATGGCTACACCTTC. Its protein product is CASSIDQNYGYTF. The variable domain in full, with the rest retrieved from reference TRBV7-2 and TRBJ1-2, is GAGVSQSPSNKVTEKGKDVELRCDPISGHTALYWYRQSLGQGLEFLIYFQGNSAPDKSGLPSDRFSAERTGGSVSTLTIQRTQQEDSAVYLCASSIDQNYGYTFGSGTRLTVV.